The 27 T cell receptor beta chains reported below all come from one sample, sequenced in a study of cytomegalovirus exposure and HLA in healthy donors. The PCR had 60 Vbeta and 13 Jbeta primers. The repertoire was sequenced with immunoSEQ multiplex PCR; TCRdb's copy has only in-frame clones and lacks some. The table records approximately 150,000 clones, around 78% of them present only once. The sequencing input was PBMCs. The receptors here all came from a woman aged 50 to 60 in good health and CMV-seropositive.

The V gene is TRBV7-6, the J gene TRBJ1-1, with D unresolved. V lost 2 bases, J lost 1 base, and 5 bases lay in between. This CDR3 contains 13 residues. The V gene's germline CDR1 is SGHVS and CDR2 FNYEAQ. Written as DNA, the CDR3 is TGTGCCAGCAGCTTATTCCAGAACACTGAAGCTTTCTTT. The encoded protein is CASSLFQNTEAFF.

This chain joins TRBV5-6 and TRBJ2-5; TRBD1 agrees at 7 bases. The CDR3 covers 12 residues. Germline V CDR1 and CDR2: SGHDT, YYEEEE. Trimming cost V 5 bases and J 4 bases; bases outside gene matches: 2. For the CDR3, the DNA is TGTGCCAGCAGGACAGGGCTAGAGACCCAGTACTTC. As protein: CASRTGLETQYF.

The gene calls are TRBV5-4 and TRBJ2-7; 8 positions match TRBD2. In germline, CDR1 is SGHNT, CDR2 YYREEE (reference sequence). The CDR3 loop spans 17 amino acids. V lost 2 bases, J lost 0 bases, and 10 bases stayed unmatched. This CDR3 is CASSLGAGGSSSYEQYF. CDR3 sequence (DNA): TGTGCCAGCAGCTTAGGGGCGGGGGGCTCTAGCTCCTACGAGCAGTACTTC.

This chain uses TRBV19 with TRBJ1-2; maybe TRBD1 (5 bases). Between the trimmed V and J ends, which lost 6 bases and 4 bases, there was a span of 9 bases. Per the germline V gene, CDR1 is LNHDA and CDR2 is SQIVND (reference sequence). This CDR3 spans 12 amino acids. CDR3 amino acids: CASSSGFYGYTF. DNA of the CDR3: TGTGCCAGTAGCTCAGGGTTCTATGGCTACACCTTC.

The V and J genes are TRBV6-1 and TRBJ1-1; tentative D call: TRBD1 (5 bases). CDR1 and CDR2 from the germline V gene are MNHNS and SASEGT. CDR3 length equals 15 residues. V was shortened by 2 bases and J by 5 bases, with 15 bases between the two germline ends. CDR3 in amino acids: CASSEWGGARTEAFF. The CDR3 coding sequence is TGTGCCAGCAGTGAATGGGGAGGGGCAAGGACTGAAGCTTTCTTT.

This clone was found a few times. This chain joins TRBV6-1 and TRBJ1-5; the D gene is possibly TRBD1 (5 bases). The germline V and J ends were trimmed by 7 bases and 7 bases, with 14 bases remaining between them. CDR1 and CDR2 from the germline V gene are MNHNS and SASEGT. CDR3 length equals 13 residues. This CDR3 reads CASTWGVGQPQHF. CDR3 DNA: TGTGCCAGCACCTGGGGGGTGGGACAGCCCCAGCATTTT.

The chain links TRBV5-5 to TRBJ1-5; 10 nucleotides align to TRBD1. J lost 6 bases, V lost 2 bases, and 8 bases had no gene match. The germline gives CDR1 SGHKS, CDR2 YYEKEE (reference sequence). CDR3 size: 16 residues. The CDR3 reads CASSFADRGGTQPQHF. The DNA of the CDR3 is TGTGCCAGCAGCTTCGCGGACAGGGGGGGAACTCAGCCCCAGCATTTT. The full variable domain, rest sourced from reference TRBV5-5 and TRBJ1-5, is DAGVTQSPTHLIKTRGQQVTLRCSPISGHKSVSWYQQVLGQGPQFIFQYYEKEERGRGNFPDRFSARQFPNYSSELNVNALLLGDSALYLCASSFADRGGTQPQHFGDGTRLSIL.

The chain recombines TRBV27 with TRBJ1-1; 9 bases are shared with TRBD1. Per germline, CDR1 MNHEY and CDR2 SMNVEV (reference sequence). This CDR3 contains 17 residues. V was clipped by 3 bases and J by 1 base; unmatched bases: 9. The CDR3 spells CASSFSYGTGWNTEAFF. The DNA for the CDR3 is TGTGCCAGCAGTTTCTCATACGGGACAGGGTGGAACACTGAAGCTTTCTTT.

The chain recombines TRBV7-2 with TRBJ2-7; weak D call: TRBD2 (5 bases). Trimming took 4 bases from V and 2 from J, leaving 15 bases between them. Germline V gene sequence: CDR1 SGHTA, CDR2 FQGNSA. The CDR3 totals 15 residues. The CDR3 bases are TGTGCCAGCAGCTCCGGGATGGGAGCAACCTACGAGCAGTACTTC. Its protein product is CASSSGMGATYEQYF. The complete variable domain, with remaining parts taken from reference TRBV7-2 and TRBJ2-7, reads GAGVSQSPSNKVTEKGKDVELRCDPISGHTALYWYRQSLGQGLEFLIYFQGNSAPDKSGLPSDRFSAERTGGSVSTLTIQRTQQEDSAVYLCASSSGMGATYEQYFGPGTRLTVT.

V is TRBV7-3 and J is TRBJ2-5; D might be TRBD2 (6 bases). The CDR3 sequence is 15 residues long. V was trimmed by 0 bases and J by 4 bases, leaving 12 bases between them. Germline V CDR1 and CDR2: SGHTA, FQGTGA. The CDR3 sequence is CASSLTLGTGETQYF. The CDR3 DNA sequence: TGTGCCAGCAGCTTAACTCTCGGGACTGGAGAGACCCAGTACTTC.

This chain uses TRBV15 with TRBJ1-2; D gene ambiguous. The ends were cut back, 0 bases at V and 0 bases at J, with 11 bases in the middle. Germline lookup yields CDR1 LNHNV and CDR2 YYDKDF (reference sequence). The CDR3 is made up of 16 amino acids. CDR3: CATSRDQQVPNYGYTF. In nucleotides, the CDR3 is TGTGCCACCAGCAGAGATCAGCAGGTCCCTAACTATGGCTACACCTTC.

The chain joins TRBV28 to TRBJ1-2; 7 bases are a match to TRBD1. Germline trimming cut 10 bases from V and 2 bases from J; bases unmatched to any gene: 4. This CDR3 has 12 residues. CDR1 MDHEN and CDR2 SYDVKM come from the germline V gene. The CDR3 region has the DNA TGTGCCATCCGGGACAGAAACTATGGCTACACCTTC. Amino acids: CAIRDRNYGYTF.

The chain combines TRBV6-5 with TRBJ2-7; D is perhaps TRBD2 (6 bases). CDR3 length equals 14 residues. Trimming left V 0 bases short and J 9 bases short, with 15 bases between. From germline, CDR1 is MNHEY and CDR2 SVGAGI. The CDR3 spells CASSYSGGRVGQYF. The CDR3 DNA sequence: TGTGCCAGCAGTTACTCGGGGGGACGGGTTGGGCAGTACTTC.

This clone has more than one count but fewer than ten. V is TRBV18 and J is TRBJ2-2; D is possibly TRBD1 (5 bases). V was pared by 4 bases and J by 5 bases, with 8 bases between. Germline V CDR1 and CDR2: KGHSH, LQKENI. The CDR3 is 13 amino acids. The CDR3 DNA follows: TGTGCCAGCTCACGTTCAGGGACCGGGGAGCTGTTTTTT. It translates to CASSRSGTGELFF.

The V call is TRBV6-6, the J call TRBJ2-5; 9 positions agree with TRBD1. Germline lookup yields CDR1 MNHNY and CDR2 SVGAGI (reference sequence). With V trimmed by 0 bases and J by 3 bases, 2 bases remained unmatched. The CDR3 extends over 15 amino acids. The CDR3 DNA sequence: TGTGCCAGCAGTTACTCAGGGACAGGGAAAGAGACCCAGTACTTC. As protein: CASSYSGTGKETQYF.

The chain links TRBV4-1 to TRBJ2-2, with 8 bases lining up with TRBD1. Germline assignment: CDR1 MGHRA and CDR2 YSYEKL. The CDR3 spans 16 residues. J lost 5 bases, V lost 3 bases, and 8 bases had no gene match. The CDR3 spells CASSHPTGVRTGELFF. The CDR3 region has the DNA TGCGCCAGCAGCCACCCGACAGGGGTACGAACCGGGGAGCTGTTTTTT.

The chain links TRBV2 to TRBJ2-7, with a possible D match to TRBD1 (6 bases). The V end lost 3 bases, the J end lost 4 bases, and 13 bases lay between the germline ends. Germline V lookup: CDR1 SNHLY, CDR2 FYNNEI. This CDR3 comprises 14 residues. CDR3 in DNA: TGTGCCAGCAGTGAGGGGGCCGGCCAATACGAGCAGTACTTC. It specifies CASSEGAGQYEQYF.

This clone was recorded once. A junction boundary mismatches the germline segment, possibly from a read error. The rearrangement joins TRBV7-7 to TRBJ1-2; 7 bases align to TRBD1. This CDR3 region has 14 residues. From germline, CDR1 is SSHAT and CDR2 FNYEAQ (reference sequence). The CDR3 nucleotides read TGTGCTAGCAGATCCGGGACAGAATGCTATGGCTACACCTTC. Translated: CASRSGTECYGYTF.

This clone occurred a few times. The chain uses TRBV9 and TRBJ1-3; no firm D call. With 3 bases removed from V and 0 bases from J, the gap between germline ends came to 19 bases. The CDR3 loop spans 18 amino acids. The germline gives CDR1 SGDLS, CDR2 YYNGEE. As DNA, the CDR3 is TGTGCCAGCAGCGCAAACCGCGGGGAGACTTACTCTGGAAACACCATATATTTT. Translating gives CASSANRGETYSGNTIYF.

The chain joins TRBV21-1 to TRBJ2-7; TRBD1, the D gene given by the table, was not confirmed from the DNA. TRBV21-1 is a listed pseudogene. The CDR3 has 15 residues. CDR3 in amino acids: CASSKAGTGAREQYF. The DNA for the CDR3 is TGTGCCAGCAGCAAAGCGGGAACAGGGGCGCGCGAGCAGTACTTC.

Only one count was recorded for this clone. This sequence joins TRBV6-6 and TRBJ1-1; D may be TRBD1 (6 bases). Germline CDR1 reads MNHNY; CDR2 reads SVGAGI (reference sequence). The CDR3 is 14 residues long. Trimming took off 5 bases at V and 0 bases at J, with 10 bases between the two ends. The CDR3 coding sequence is TGTGCCAGCAGTCCCAGGGGCCTGAACACTGAAGCTTTCTTT. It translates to CASSPRGLNTEAFF.

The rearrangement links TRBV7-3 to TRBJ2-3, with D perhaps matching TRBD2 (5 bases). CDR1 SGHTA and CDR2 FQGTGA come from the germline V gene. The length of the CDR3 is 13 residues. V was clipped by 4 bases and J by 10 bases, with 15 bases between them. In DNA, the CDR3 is TGTGCCAGCAGCTCCCTTTACCTCGGGGCGCAGTATTTT. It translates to CASSSLYLGAQYF.

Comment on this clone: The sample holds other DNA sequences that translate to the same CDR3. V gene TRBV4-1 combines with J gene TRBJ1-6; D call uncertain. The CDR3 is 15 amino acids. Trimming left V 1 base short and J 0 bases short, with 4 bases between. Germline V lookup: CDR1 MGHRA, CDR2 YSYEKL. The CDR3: CASSQGSSYNSPLHF. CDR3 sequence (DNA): TGCGCCAGCAGCCAAGGGAGCTCCTATAATTCACCCCTCCACTTT.

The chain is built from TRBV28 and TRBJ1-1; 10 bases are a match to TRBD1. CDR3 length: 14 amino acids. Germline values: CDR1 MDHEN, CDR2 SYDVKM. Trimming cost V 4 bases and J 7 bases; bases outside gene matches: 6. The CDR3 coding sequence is TGTGCCAGCAGTTCGTGGACAGGGGGGAATGAAGCTTTCTTT. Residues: CASSSWTGGNEAFF.

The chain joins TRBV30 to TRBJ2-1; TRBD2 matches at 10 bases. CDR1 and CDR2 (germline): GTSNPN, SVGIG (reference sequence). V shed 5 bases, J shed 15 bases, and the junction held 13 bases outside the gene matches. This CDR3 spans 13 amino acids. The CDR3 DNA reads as TGTGCCTGGTCCCCTCTAGCGGGGGCCGAGAGGTTCTTC. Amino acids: CAWSPLAGAERFF.

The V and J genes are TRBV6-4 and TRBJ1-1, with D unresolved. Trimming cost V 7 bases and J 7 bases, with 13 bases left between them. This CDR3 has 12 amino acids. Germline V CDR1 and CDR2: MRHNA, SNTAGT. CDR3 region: CASKGLEGEAFF. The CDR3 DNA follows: TGTGCCAGCAAGGGCCTAGAGGGTGAAGCTTTCTTT.

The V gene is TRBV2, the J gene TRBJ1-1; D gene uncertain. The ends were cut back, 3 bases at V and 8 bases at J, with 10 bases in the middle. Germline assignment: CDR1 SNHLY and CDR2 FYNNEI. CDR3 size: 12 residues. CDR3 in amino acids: CASSEAQFEAFF. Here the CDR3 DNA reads TGTGCCAGCAGTGAGGCCCAGTTCGAAGCTTTCTTT.